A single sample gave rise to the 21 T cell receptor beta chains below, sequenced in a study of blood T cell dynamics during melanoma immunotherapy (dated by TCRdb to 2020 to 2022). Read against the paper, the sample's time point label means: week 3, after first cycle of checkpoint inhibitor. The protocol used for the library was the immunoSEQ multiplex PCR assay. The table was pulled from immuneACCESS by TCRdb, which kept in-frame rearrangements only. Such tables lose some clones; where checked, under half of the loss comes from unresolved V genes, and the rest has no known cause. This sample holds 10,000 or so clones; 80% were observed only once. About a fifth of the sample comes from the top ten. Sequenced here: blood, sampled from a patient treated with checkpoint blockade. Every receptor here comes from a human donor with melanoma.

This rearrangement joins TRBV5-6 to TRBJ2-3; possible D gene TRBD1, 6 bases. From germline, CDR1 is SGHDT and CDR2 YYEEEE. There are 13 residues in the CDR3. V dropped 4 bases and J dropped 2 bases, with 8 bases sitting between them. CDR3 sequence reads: CASSPGHTDTQYF. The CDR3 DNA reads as TGTGCCAGCAGCCCGGGACACACAGATACGCAGTATTTT.

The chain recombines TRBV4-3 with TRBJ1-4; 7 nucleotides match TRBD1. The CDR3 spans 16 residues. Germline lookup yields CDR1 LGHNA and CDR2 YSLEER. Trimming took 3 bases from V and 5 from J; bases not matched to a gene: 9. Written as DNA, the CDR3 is TGCGCCAGCAGCCAGGGGGAGGGACAGATGAATGAAAAACTGTTTTTT. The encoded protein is CASSQGEGQMNEKLFF.

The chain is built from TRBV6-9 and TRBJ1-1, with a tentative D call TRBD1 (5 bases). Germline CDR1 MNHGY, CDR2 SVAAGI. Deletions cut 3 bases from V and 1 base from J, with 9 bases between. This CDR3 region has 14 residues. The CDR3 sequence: CASSYTGTNTEAFF. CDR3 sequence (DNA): TGTGCCAGCAGTTACACCGGGACGAACACTGAAGCTTTCTTT.

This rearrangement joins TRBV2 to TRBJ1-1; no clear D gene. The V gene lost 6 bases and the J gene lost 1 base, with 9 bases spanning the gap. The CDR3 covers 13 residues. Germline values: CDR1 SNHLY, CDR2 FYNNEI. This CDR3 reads CASSGDWNTEAFF. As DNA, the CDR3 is TGTGCCAGCAGCGGAGACTGGAACACTGAAGCTTTCTTT.

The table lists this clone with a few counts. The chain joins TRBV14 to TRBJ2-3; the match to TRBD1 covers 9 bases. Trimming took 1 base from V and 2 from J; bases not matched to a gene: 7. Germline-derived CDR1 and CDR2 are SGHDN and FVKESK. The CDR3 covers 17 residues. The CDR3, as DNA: TGTGCCAGCAGCCAAGGCGGCACAGGGGGCTTCACAGATACGCAGTATTTT. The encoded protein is CASSQGGTGGFTDTQYF.

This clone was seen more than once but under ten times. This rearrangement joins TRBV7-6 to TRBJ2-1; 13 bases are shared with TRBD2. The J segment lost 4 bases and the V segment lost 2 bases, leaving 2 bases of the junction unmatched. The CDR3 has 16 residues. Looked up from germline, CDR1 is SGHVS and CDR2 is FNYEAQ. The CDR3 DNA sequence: TGTGCCAGCAGCTTAACGGGACTAGCGGGGTACAATGAGCAGTTCTTC. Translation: CASSLTGLAGYNEQFF.

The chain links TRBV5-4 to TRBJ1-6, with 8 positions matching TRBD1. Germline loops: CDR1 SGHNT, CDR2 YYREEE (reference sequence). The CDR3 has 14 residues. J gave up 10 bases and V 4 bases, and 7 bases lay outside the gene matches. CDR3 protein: CASSAGQGGSPLHF. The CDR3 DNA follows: TGTGCCAGCAGCGCTGGACAGGGCGGCTCACCCCTCCACTTT.

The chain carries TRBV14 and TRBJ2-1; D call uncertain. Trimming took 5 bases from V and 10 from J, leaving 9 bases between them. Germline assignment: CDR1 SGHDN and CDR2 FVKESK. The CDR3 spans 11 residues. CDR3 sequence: CASSLGREQFF. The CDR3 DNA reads TGTGCCAGCAGCTTAGGCCGGGAGCAGTTCTTC.

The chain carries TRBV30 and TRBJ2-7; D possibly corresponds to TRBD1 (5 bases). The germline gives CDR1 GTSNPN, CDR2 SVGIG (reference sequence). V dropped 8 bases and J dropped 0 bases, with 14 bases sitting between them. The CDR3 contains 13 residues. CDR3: CAGDRRTSYEQYF. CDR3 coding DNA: TGTGCCGGCGACAGACGGACCTCCTACGAGCAGTACTTC.

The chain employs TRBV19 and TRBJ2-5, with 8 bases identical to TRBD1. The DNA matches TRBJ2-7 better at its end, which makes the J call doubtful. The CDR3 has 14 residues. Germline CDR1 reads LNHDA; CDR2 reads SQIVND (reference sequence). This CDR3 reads CASRYRGIVYEQYF. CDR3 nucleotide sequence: TGTGCCAGTAGATACAGGGGGATCGTGTACGAGCAGTACTTC.

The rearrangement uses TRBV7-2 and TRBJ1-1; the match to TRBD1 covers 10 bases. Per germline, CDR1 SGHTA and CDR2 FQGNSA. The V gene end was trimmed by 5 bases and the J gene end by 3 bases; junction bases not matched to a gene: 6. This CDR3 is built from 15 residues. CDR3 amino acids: CASSLSTGGHTEAFF. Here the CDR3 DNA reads TGTGCCAGCAGCCTATCGACAGGGGGCCACACTGAAGCTTTCTTT.

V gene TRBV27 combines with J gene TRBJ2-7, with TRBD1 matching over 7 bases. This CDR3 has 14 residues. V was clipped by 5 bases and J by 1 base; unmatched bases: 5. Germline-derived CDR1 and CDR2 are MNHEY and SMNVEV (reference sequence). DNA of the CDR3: TGTGCCAGCAGTCGATTGGACAGGTCCTACGAGCAGTACTTC. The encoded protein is CASSRLDRSYEQYF.

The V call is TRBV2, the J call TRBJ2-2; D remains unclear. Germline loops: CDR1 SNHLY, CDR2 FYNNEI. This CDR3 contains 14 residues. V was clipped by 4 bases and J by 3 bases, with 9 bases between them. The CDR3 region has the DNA TGTGCCAGCAGTGGTGTTCGGTACACCGGGGAGCTGTTTTTT. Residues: CASSGVRYTGELFF.

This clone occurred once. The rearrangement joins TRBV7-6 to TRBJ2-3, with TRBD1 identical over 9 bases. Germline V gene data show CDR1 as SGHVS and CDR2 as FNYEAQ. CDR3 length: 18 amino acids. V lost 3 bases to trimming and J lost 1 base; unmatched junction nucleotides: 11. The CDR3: CASSFTPRGDRGTDTQYF. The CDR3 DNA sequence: TGTGCCAGCAGCTTTACCCCCAGGGGGGACAGGGGCACAGATACGCAGTATTTT.

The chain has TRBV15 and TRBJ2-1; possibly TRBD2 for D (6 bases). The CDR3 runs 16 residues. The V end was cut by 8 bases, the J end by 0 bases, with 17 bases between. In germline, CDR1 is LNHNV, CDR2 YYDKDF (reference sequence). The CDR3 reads CATPLKGRTSYNEQFF. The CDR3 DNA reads TGTGCCACCCCCCTAAAGGGGAGGACCTCCTACAATGAGCAGTTCTTC.

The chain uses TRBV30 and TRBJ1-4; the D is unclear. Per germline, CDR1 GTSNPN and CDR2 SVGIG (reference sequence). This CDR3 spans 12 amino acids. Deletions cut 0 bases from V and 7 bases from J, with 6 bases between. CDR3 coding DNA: TGTGCCTGGAGTGTACTTGTTGAAAAACTGTTTTTT. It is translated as CAWSVLVEKLFF. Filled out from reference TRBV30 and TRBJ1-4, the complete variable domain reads SQTIHQWPATLVQPVGSPLSLECTVEGTSNPNLYWYRQAAGRGLQLLFYSVGIGQISSEVPQNLSASRPQDRQFILSSKKLLLSDSGFYLCAWSVLVEKLFFGSGTQLSVL.

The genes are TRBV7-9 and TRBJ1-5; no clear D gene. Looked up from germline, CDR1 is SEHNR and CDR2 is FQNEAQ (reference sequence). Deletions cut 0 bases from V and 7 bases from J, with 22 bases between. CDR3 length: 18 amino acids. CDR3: CASSLANSARGVSQPQHF. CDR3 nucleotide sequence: TGTGCCAGCAGCTTAGCTAACTCAGCCCGGGGAGTCAGCCAGCCCCAGCATTTT. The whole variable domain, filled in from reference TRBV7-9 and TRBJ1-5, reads DTGVSQNPRHKITKRGQNVTFRCDPISEHNRLYWYRQTLGQGPEFLTYFQNEAQLEKSRLLSDRFSAERPKGSFSTLEIQRTEQGDSAMYLCASSLANSARGVSQPQHFGDGTRLSIL.

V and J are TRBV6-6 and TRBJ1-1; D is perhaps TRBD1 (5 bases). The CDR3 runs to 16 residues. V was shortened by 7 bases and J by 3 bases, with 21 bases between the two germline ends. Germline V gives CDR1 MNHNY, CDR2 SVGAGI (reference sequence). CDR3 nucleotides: TGTGCCAGCATACGTTCCTCCGGGACGGAGGACACTGAAGCTTTCTTT. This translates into CASIRSSGTEDTEAFF.

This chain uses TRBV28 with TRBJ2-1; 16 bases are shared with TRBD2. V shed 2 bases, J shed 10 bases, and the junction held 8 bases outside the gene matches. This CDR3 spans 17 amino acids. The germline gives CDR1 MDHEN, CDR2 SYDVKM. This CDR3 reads CASSLRHGTSGRVEQFF. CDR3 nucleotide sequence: TGTGCCAGCAGTTTACGCCATGGGACTAGCGGGAGGGTAGAGCAGTTCTTC.

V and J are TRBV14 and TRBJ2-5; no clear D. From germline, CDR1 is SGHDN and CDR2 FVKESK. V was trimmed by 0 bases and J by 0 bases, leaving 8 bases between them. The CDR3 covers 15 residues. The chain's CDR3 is CASSQDLGNQETQYF. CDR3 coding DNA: TGTGCCAGCAGCCAAGATTTGGGAAACCAAGAGACCCAGTACTTC.

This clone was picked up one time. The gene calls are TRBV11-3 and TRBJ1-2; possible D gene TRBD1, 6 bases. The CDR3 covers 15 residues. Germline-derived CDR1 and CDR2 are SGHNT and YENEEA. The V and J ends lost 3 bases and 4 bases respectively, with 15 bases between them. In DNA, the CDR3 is TGTGCCAGCAGCTTGCCTCCTACAGGGACCTATGGCTACACCTTC. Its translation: CASSLPPTGTYGYTF. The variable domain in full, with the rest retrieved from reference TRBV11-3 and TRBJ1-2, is EAGVVQSPRYKIIEKKQPVAFWCNPISGHNTLYWYLQNLGQGPELLIRYENEEAVDDSQLPKDRFSAERLKGVDSTLKIQPAELGDSAVYLCASSLPPTGTYGYTFGSGTRLTVV.